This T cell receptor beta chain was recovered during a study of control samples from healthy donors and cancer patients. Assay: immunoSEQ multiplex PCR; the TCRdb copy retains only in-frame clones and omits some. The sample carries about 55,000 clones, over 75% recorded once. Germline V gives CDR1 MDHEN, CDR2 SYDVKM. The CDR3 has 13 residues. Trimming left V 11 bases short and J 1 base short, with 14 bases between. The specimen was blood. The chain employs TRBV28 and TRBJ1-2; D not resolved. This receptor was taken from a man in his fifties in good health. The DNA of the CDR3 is TGTGCCTCCCTGACGGTACTTAACTATGGCTACACCTTC. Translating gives CASLTVLNYGYTF.